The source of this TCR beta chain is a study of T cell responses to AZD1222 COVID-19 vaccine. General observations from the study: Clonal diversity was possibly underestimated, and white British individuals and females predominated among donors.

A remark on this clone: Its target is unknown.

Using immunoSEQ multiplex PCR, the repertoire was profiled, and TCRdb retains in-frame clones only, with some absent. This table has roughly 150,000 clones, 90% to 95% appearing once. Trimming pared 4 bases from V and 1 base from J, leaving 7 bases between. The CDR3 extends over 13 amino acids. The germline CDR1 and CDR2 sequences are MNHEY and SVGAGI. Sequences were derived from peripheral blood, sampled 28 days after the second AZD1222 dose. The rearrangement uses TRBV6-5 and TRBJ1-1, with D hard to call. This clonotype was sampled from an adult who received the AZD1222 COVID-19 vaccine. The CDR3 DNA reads TGTGCCAGCAGTTTCTCTTCGAACACTGAAGCTTTCTTT. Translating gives CASSFSSNTEAFF.